The next 22 T cell receptor beta chains were all read from a single sample in a study of blood T cell repertoires in COVID-19. Using immunoSEQ multiplex PCR, the repertoire was profiled, and TCRdb retains in-frame clones only, with some absent. Here the sample spans tens of thousands of clones, 78% being singletons. Sequenced sample: peripheral blood. The receptors stem from a man between 65 and 80 years old with COVID-19, enrolled during active disease.

The chain recombines TRBV14 with TRBJ1-3, with no clear D. This CDR3 comprises 17 residues. The germline gives CDR1 SGHDN, CDR2 FVKESK. With 1 base removed from V and 0 bases from J, the gap between germline ends came to 13 bases. The CDR3 region is CASSQVPSTRSGNTIYF. The DNA of the CDR3 is TGTGCCAGCAGCCAAGTTCCCAGTACACGCTCTGGAAACACCATATATTTT.

The chain carries TRBV5-4 and TRBJ1-1; no definite D call. Germline CDR1 SGHNT, CDR2 YYREEE (reference sequence). V lost 1 base, J lost 4 bases, and 14 bases lay in between. CDR3 length: 15 amino acids. CDR3 DNA: TGTGCCAGCAGCTTGTCTCCGGGTATAGGCACTGAAGCTTTCTTT. Protein: CASSLSPGIGTEAFF. Supplemented by reference TRBV5-4 and TRBJ1-1, the full variable domain reads ETGVTQSPTHLIKTRGQQVTLRCSSQSGHNTVSWYQQALGQGPQFIFQYYREEENGRGNFPPRFSGLQFPNYSSELNVNALELDDSALYLCASSLSPGIGTEAFFGQGTRLTVV.

The chain joins TRBV28 to TRBJ2-3, with D maybe TRBD2 (6 bases). Germline V CDR1 and CDR2: MDHEN, SYDVKM. The ends were cut back, 6 bases at V and 8 bases at J, with 21 bases in the middle. This CDR3 is 15 amino acids long. The CDR3 region is CASSRPQGAAGTQYF. The CDR3 nucleotides are TGTGCCAGCAGCCGACCCCAGGGAGCAGCGGGTACGCAGTATTTT.

The chain recombines TRBV10-1 with TRBJ1-4; 9 positions agree with TRBD1. V lost 7 bases and J lost 10; bases outside the gene matches: 13. This CDR3 is 15 amino acids long. Germline V gene sequence: CDR1 WNHNN, CDR2 SYGVQD (reference sequence). The CDR3 DNA sequence: TGCGCCAGCACACGGATAGCCGGGACAGGGACAAAACTGTTTTTT. This translates into CASTRIAGTGTKLFF.

V is TRBV4-2 and J is TRBJ1-3; no clear D. This CDR3 region has 15 residues. Germline CDR1 LGHNA, CDR2 YNFKEQ. V was shortened by 4 bases and J by 0 bases, with 10 bases between the two germline ends. The CDR3 DNA reads as TGTGCCAGCAGCCCCCGACGGAGCTCTGGAAACACCATATATTTT. This translates into CASSPRRSSGNTIYF.

In its sample, this clone was seen once. The chain combines TRBV27 with TRBJ1-5; D perhaps matches TRBD1 (5 bases). The V and J ends lost 5 bases and 7 bases respectively, with 12 bases between them. The length of the CDR3 is 13 residues. The germline CDR1 and CDR2 sequences are MNHEY and SMNVEV (reference sequence). The CDR3 DNA reads as TGTGCCAGCAGTCCCCCGGGGGGACAGCCCCAGCATTTT. Encoded protein: CASSPPGGQPQHF.

The rearrangement links TRBV5-4 to TRBJ2-3, with D possibly TRBD2 on 5 matching bases. Per the germline V gene, CDR1 is SGHNT and CDR2 is YYREEE (reference sequence). V shed 4 bases and J shed 2 bases, with 11 bases lying between them. CDR3 length equals 14 residues. This CDR3 reads CASSPPGNTDTQYF. DNA of the CDR3: TGTGCCAGCAGCCCACCGGGGAACACAGATACGCAGTATTTT.

This chain links TRBV5-1 with TRBJ2-1; 9 positions agree with TRBD1. Germline CDR1 is SGHRS and CDR2 is YFSETQ. Losses at the gene ends were 6 bases for V and 4 bases for J; bases not matched to a gene: 11. The CDR3 runs 16 residues. CDR3 protein: CASTKPGTGRYNEQFF. CDR3 coding DNA: TGCGCCAGCACCAAACCTGGGACAGGGCGGTACAATGAGCAGTTCTTC.

This chain connects TRBV27 to TRBJ1-5, with D unresolved. The CDR3 is made up of 14 amino acids. Trimming removed 6 bases from V and 4 bases from J, with 13 bases in between. Germline V lookup: CDR1 MNHEY, CDR2 SMNVEV (reference sequence). DNA for the CDR3: TGTGCCAGCAGCCCTCCGGGTGGGAATCAGCCCCAGCATTTT. This codes for CASSPPGGNQPQHF.

This clone was seen only once. The chain is built from TRBV7-3 and TRBJ2-3; the match to TRBD2 covers 11 bases. Trimming cost V 2 bases and J 5 bases; bases outside gene matches: 3. Germline CDR1 and CDR2: SGHTA and FQGTGA. The CDR3 sequence is 15 residues long. The DNA of the CDR3 is TGTGCCAGCAGCTTAGGGCTAGCGGGGGGAGATACGCAGTATTTT. This sequence encodes CASSLGLAGGDTQYF.

The gene calls are TRBV5-1 and TRBJ2-6; D possibly corresponds to TRBD2 (5 bases). Between the trimmed V and J ends, which lost 4 bases and 4 bases, there was a span of 15 bases. In germline, CDR1 is SGHRS, CDR2 YFSETQ. This CDR3 region has 16 residues. Here the CDR3 DNA reads TGCGCCAGCAGCCGTGGCAGAGGGTCCGGGGCCAACGTCCTGACTTTC. It yields the protein CASSRGRGSGANVLTF.

This chain uses TRBV10-3 with TRBJ2-2; a possible D gene is TRBD1 (5 bases). CDR1 ENHRY and CDR2 SYGVKD come from the germline V gene. With 6 bases removed from V and 8 bases from J, the gap between germline ends came to 16 bases. This CDR3 is 14 amino acids long. Here the CDR3 reads CAISQSTGAGELFF. Written as DNA, the CDR3 is TGTGCCATCAGCCAATCTACAGGAGCTGGGGAGCTGTTTTTT.

The chain recombines TRBV6-5 with TRBJ1-2, with D perhaps matching TRBD1 (6 bases). V was clipped by 0 bases and J by 0 bases, with 11 bases between them. Germline V lookup: CDR1 MNHEY, CDR2 SVGAGI. The CDR3 covers 16 residues. CDR3 amino acids: CASSYSGTPPNYGYTF. The CDR3 DNA sequence: TGTGCCAGCAGTTACTCGGGGACACCTCCTAACTATGGCTACACCTTC.

This clone was found once. The rearrangement joins TRBV30 to TRBJ2-1; 8 nucleotides match TRBD1. Trimming removed 0 bases from V and 4 bases from J; junction bases left unmatched: 2. CDR3 length: 14 residues. Germline V CDR1 and CDR2: GTSNPN, SVGIG (reference sequence). CDR3 DNA: TGTGCCTGGAGTGTACGGGACAGGTACAATGAGCAGTTCTTC. Encoded protein: CAWSVRDRYNEQFF.

V and J are TRBV6-5 and TRBJ2-7; TRBD1 matches 11 bases. Losses at the gene ends were 6 bases for V and 12 bases for J; bases not matched to a gene: 13. CDR1 is MNHEY, CDR2 SVGAGI, per germline. This CDR3 spans 14 amino acids. The CDR3 region is CASRGPDRGRLWYF. In nucleotides, the CDR3 is TGTGCCAGCAGGGGACCGGACAGGGGGCGTCTGTGGTACTTC.

The gene calls are TRBV27 and TRBJ2-1, with 8 positions matching TRBD1. J gave up 4 bases and V 0 bases, and 2 bases lay outside the gene matches. The CDR3 loop spans 15 amino acids. CDR1 and CDR2 from the germline V gene are MNHEY and SMNVEV (reference sequence). This chain's CDR3 is CASSLSDRAYNEQFF. For the CDR3, the DNA is TGTGCCAGCAGTTTATCGGACAGGGCTTACAATGAGCAGTTCTTC.

This chain uses TRBV5-4 with TRBJ2-7; maybe TRBD1 (6 bases). The CDR3 loop spans 15 amino acids. Germline V gene lookup returns CDR1 SGHNT and CDR2 YYREEE (reference sequence). The V end was cut by 4 bases, the J end by 3 bases, with 17 bases between. Written as DNA, the CDR3 is TGTGCCAGCAGCCCGCAACAGGGAGCCCTCTACGAGCAGTACTTC. This gives the protein CASSPQQGALYEQYF.

The sample holds many counts of this clone. This chain joins TRBV6-2 or TRBV6-3 and TRBJ2-1; D call uncertain. Germline assignment: CDR1 MNHEY and CDR2 SVGEGT. V lost 4 bases and J lost 9, with 16 bases in between. The CDR3 has 14 amino acids. CDR3 loop: CASSSPLYFAEQFF. The CDR3 region has the DNA TGTGCCAGCAGTTCCCCACTATATTTCGCTGAGCAGTTCTTC.

In its sample, this clone was seen once. The J gene is TRBJ1-2, the V gene TRBV6-1, with TRBD1 as a possible D gene (5 bases). Trimming removed 2 bases from V and 4 bases from J, with 8 bases in between. Germline assignment: CDR1 MNHNS and CDR2 SASEGT. CDR3 length: 13 amino acids. The CDR3 region is CASSERGGYGYTF. CDR3 nucleotide sequence: TGTGCCAGCAGTGAACGGGGGGGCTATGGCTACACCTTC.

This clone has only a few counts. The CDR3 bases are TGTGCCGCAGACAGGGGGCTTGTGGCTTTCTTT. Amino acids: CAADRGLVAFF. The V call is TRBV30, the J call TRBJ1-1, with 10 positions matching TRBD1. This CDR3 spans 11 amino acids. The germline gives CDR1 GTSNPN, CDR2 SVGIG (reference sequence). V shed 8 bases and J 11 bases; nucleotides not matched to a gene: 8.

The CDR3 here is CATQQGNTGELFF. The CDR3 nucleotides are TGTGCGACCCAACAGGGGAACACCGGGGAGCTGTTTTTT. The chain combines TRBV2 with TRBJ2-2; a possible D gene is TRBD1 (6 bases). Looked up from germline, CDR1 is SNHLY and CDR2 is FYNNEI. This CDR3 contains 13 residues.

The table lists this clone with a count of one. The chain is built from TRBV3-1 (or the pseudogene TRBV3-2) and TRBJ1-4; 10 nucleotides align to TRBD1. CDR1 is LGHDT and CDR2 is YNNKEL in the germline V gene (reference sequence). The CDR3 covers 18 residues. Trimming at V came to 4 bases and at J to 0 bases, leaving 8 bases not matched to a gene. CDR3 nucleotides: TGTGCCAGCAGCCCACGGCGGACAGGGGGATCAACTAATGAAAAACTGTTTTTT. This sequence encodes CASSPRRTGGSTNEKLFF.